Sequencing of this T cell receptor (beta chain) was carried out in a study of T cell clonality in common variable immunodeficiency. Blood samples were heparinized, about 4.5 to 9 ml per donor. The assay was immunoSEQ multiplex PCR, and TCRdb's table has in-frame clones only and misses some. The specimen gives around 29,000 clones without singletons; the ten biggest hold about 13%. Overall study results and limits: TCRbeta clonality was increased in CVID versus healthy controls. Patient heterogeneity in the CVID cohort limited correlations between repertoire features and clinical complications. In common variable immunodeficiency, TCR beta chains reportedly carried fewer deletions and N-nucleotide insertions.

At least ten counts were recorded for this clone. Its specificity is not known. The clonotype comes from a person aged 18 to 70 in good health. Material for sequencing was peripheral blood mononuclear cells.

CDR3 amino acids: CASSQAGGNEKLFF. Incomplete CDR3 DNA: TGTGCCAGCAGCCAAGCAGGGGGTAATGAAAAA. The genes are TRBV4-2 and TRBJ1-4; 7 bases map to TRBD1. The missing CDR3 end, 3 residues past where the read stops, is filled in from the germline J gene. Trimming at V came to 1 base and at J to 4 bases, leaving 0 bases not matched to a gene. CDR3 length: 14 residues. The V gene's germline CDR1 is LGHNA and CDR2 YNFKEQ.